The rows below give T cell receptor beta chains drawn from one sample of a study of identical twins. TCRdb ran MiXCR on the 5' RACE reads and lists one entry per CDR3 protein. The sample records 350,000 to 600,000 distinct CDR3 sequences, 14% being singletons. In addition, the sample was reused for a study of yellow fever vaccine responses in identical twins.

Specimen: CD4+ T cells sorted from blood. All receptors derive from a woman between 18 and 30 years old in good health. Both conserved end residues are trimmed from each CDR3. Part of the rows lack a size; the others show once, few, many or a class for expanded clones.

cdr3_length,v_call,j_call,clone_size,cdr3_aa
14,TRBV28,TRBJ2-1,-,ASSLRGHRTYNEQF
11,TRBV20-1,TRBJ2-3,few,SARERGMDTQY
11,TRBV14,TRBJ1-1,many,ASRGQLNTEAF
17,TRBV5-6,TRBJ2-4,many,ASSQRTSGIQYAKNIQY
13,TRBV3-1,TRBJ2-1,few,ASSQVFSFGAEQF
9,TRBV28,TRBJ2-1,-,ASMGGDEQF
13,TRBV5-1,TRBJ2-3,-,ASSLARDRPDTQY
12,TRBV20-1,TRBJ2-5,-,SARGTYLKETQY
11,TRBV5-1,TRBJ2-5,few,ASRVGTGETQY
10,TRBV10-1,TRBJ2-7,few,ASSEPSGEQY
12,TRBV7-2,TRBJ2-3,few,ASSLGLAPDTQY
13,TRBV6-2/TRBV6-3,TRBJ2-5,few,ASSYETSGMETQY
14,TRBV5-1,TRBJ2-1,-,ASSLNSGRIYNEQF
15,TRBV7-8,TRBJ2-1,few,ASSSRRVRQSYNEQF
10,TRBV6-6,TRBJ1-5,few,AGGRGNQPQH